This T cell receptor beta chain derives from a study of CD8+ T cells in alopecia areata listed by TCRdb under 2018. Notes on the research overall: High-throughput TCRbeta sequencing was used to examine T cell clonal expansion in alopecia areata in both the C3H/HeJ mouse model and human patients. On the human side, TCRbeta sequencing was run on scalp tissue and on sorted CD4+ and CD8+ peripheral blood T cells from healthy controls and from alopecia areata patients with either patchy or totalis/universalis disease. Scalp clonality was compared across normal scalp (n=4), patchy alopecia areata scalp (n=8), and alopecia totalis/universalis scalp (n=8). RNA was extracted with the PAXgene miRNA kit for fixed scalp, the miRNeasy kit for PBMCs, and the RNeasy kit for mouse skin. Amplification of TCRbeta CDR3 regions was done by immunoSEQ multiplex PCR using 35 Vbeta forward primers and 13 Jbeta reverse primers. Here is what the overall study found, with its caveats: Unlike mouse skin, where gammadelta T cells dominate, normal human skin contains resident alphabeta T cells that get sequenced too, which complicates analysis of the scalp TCR repertoire. Higher clonality and more expanded CD8+ clones were observed in lesional scalp than in normal scalp, particularly in alopecia totalis/universalis, a finding suggestive of antigenic drive. TCR sequences shared between patients were less clear than in mice, possibly partly because of HLA diversity in the patient population.

About this clone itself: What this receptor recognizes is not known. Per-nucleotide qualities are absent, and no much larger clonotype sits a single base away.

PBMCs were isolated by density centrifugation and stained for CD3, CD4 and CD8, and CD4+ and CD8+ T cells were sorted on a FACSAria. Unaffected controls provided scalp biopsies and blood samples. From the cysteine up to the phenylalanine, the CDR3 has a length of 15 residues. Only the CDR3 DNA is retained, 45 bases long and in frame from the first base. As encoded in the germline V gene, CDR1 is SNHLY while CDR2 is FYNNEI. The junction carries 15 bases between V and J, which are trimmed by 8 bases and 1 base respectively. Library preparation was by the immunoSEQ multiplex PCR assay. RNA was extracted from all samples and reverse transcribed into cDNA as template for TCR sequencing. SuperScript III was used to make first-strand cDNA, primed with a 2:1 mix of oligo-dT and random hexamers. A synthetic immune receptor repertoire was used to gauge amplification bias, and whatever bias remained was removed computationally. Under the source paper's analysis protocol: Raw reads were preprocessed to remove errors, and CDR3 was defined by IMGT conventions from the conserved cysteine to phenylalanine. To get clonality, Shannon entropy was normalized by log2 of the number of productive unique TCRs and the result was subtracted from 1. Whether scalp clones were CD4 or CD8 was inferred by matching scalp TCRbeta sequences against CD4 and CD8 repertoires sorted from blood. Here the immuneACCESS table is served through TCRdb, limited to in-frame sequences with V and J called. Missing clones are a known gap in these copies; in checked studies unresolved V genes cover under half, and the rest lacks a known reason. From that table come the V and J calls and clone size; the DNA was used to work out D and trimming. Present in this sample are some 180,000 clones, 56% of which were seen just once. 4.5% to 6% of the sample is held by the ten biggest clonotypes.

This sequence uses TRBV2 and TRBJ1-5; 6 matching bases give a weak D call of TRBD1. What was sequenced was CD8+ T cells sorted from blood. The sequence was collected from a human donor in good health. The nucleotide sequence reads as follows: TGTGCCAGCTCTTCGTGGCAGGGGAGCAATCAGCCCCAGCATTTT. Its coded protein is CASSSWQGSNQPQHF.